This TCR beta chain was observed in a study of cytomegalovirus exposure and HLA in healthy donors (dated by TCRdb to about 2017). Notes on the research overall: An earlier analysis of roughly 570 of the donors reported around 280 Gb of sequence data and about 120 million unique TCR beta sequences obtained from about 170 million T cells. Among about 400 genotyped donors of the cohort, an average of about 220,000 unique TCR beta nucleotide sequences was sequenced per donor, of which roughly 17% were non-productive. The study aimed to test whether cataloging public T cell receptors could reveal signatures of past pathogen exposure. All discovery cohort repertoires had been generated using a single sequencing platform. In a later analysis, previously published TCR beta repertoires from about 670 donors were re-analyzed and high-resolution HLA genotyping was added so that TCR occurrence patterns could be studied. Genome-wide SNP genotypes for about 65% of the 666 donors were used in a later genetic analysis, which treated that subset as a discovery cohort. An earlier analysis of 450 to 750 of the donors used high-throughput TCR beta sequencing to judge whether each TCR beta V gene segment behaved as functional or pseudogenic. An early release covering approximately 600 HLA-typed donors comprised around 300 gigabases of sequencing data and 85 million or so unique TCR sequences. Rather than using new phenotypic data, the later analysis identified candidate immune exposures from TCR beta sequences and from how often those sequences occurred across donors. To predict cytomegalovirus infection status, the study combined high-throughput TCR immunosequencing, statistical association of individual TCRs with disease status, and machine learning. Class I and class II HLA loci were covered by the typing at four-digit resolution. About five DR-DQ haplotypes were treated as single units for association and clustering because of strong linkage in the cohort. Typing coverage differed by locus: A, B, C, DRB1 and DQB1 were typed in about 629-640 donors, DQA1 in 522, DPA1 in some 610, and DPB1 in approximately 450. Of the roughly 400 genotyped donors, 65% to 90% fell in the genetic ancestry cluster associated with self-reported Caucasian donors. Alongside the repertoire data, information on donor age, sex, ethnicity and CMV serostatus was compiled. A separate validation cohort of over a hundred different subjects was used in addition to the roughly 700-subject first cohort. Using immunosequencing, the study profiled T cell repertoires from 640 or so subjects and related those repertoires to cytomegalovirus serostatus. What the research found in general, with its limitations: Some IMGT-functional V segments, including TRBV6-2 and TRBV6-3, could not be told apart with the 87-base-pair reads, so those segments were excluded. Correlated functional status among segregating V segments might reflect linkage disequilibrium, but an unknown experimental factor could not be ruled out. A later genetic analysis associated a missense DCLRE1C variant with V-gene and J-gene trimming of TCR beta chains, and an independent cohort replicated the association. It was suggested by the authors that the approach could potentially be generalized to other disease states and immunological phenotypes. A later analysis reported that several top co-occurrence clusters appeared linked to parvovirus B19, influenza, CMV and Epstein-Barr virus. In this cohort, only TCR beta chains were sequenced, and detectable features were limited by the absence of alpha or paired-chain data. HLA typing was unavailable for some donors at each locus, so association tests used only the typed subset. In the study, approximately 150 TCR beta chains were listed as associated with cytomegalovirus. For the cohort, immune exposure information was limited to CMV serostatus. In a later analysis, most CMV-associated TCR beta chains were found to appear HLA-restricted, with HLA associations seemingly driven largely by CMV exposure. At a false discovery rate of 0.05, a later analysis linked some 18,000 TCR beta sequences to specific HLA alleles. A later analysis found that TCR association rates varied across HLA loci, with DRB1 alleles showing the most associated TCRs and HLA-C alleles the fewest. Cytomegalovirus status was reported to be diagnosed by the classifier with high specificity and sensitivity in both the original and validation cohorts. In an earlier analysis of fewer than 700 of the donors, most TCR beta V segments appeared in productive rearrangements about 90% or about 30% of the time, broadly matching IMGT annotations. Because counts were too low, seventeen rarely observed V segments, including chromosome 9 orphons, were excluded from the earlier analysis of 587 of the donors. The presence/absence analyses assumed that sequencing depth was roughly uniform across donors, and that assumption may not be true. A later analysis found that HLA-associated TCR beta chains were more clonally expanded and had lower generation probabilities than equally common non-associated chains. Across donors, most TCR sequences were observed very rarely, whereas some public TCRs were present in many individuals. A further reported finding was that TCR beta sequences accurately predicted the HLA-A and HLA-B alleles for most subjects in the first cohort. Assigning TCR associations to individual alleles was difficult when HLA alleles, especially DR and DQ, strongly co-occurred. According to a later genetic analysis, donors in an Asian-associated ancestry cluster had fewer N-insertions in productive TCRs than the approximately 700-donor mean. In vitro tests confirmed that a few of the cytomegalovirus-associated TCR beta chains recognize cytomegalovirus antigens. The sequencing pipeline was judged likely to have produced a cluster of highly shared sequence variants as a technical artifact.

The cohort consisted of some 670 healthy bone marrow donors. Cohort members were all nominally healthy when sampled, although unrecorded immune exposures were likely present. The donor tested CMV seropositive, placing the donor among the 289 seropositive members of the cohort. Each donor provided a peripheral blood sample, and peripheral blood mononuclear cells were used for TCR beta sequencing. The Qiagen DNeasy Blood Extraction Kit was used to extract genomic DNA from the blood cell samples. This clone was recorded a few times. Its antigen has not been determined. Per-nucleotide qualities are absent, and no much larger clonotype sits a single base away. The library was produced with the immunoSEQ multiplex PCR assay. For the multiplex PCR, a mixture combining 60 forward primers for TCR Vbeta segments and 13 reverse primers for TCR Jbeta segments was used. Amplification of the CDR3 region of rearranged TCR beta genes was performed with a multiplex PCR assay on genomic DNA. Amplified TCR beta libraries were sequenced as 87-base-pair reads on the Illumina HiSeq System. The original pipeline was this. A later analysis tallied some 79 million unique TCR beta chains across the 610 or so repertoires, and 10 million to 11 million of those chains were shared by two or more donors. A nearest-neighbor algorithm error-corrected the raw reads and collapsed the reads into unique sequences, merging closely related sequences to remove PCR and sequencing errors. Alignment of CDR3 sequences to IMGT reference sequences was used to assign V, D and J gene segments. For a sequence to be retained, at least a six-nucleotide match to both a V gene segment and a J gene segment was required. Rearrangements were classified as productive when the CDR3 lacked stop codons and remained in frame with V and J, and all other rearrangements were classified as non-productive. Following IMGT convention, CDR3 was defined as the stretch from the second conserved V-encoded cysteine up to the conserved J-encoded phenylalanine. In an earlier analysis of more than 550 of the donors, sequences lacking an unambiguous match to a single V gene segment were excluded. In an earlier analysis of 500 to 750 of the donors, V segments were called functional above 56.7% productive rearrangements and were called segregating when the between-donor standard deviation exceeded 5%. A statistical classification framework was developed to diagnose cytomegalovirus status using the catalog of TCR beta chain sequences. In a later analysis, TCR nucleotide sequences were compared against IMGT/GENE-DB human TR gene sequences so that V and J genes could be assigned. A later analysis assigned CDR3 sequences and most-parsimonious VDJ recombination scenarios with the TCRdist pipeline. A later analysis defined each TCR beta chain by its CDR3 amino acid sequence plus V-gene family, and excluded reads lacking a unique V-gene family. In a later analysis, approximately 640 highly shared, low-generation-probability nucleotide sequences were removed to address suspected cross-contamination and a sequencing artifact. In a later analysis, a clonal expansion index for each public chain was calculated from normalized within-repertoire ranks of inferred template counts. In a later analysis, generation probabilities were computed using a VDJ recombination model fitted to out-of-frame rearrangements, and the results were checked against IGoR. In a later analysis, hypergeometric tests were used to score TCR-TCR, TCR-HLA and TCR-CMV co-occurrence, with a repertoire-size bias correction applied to TCR pairs. False discovery rates were estimated in a later analysis by permuting HLA or CMV assignments 20 times. A later analysis grouped co-occurring TCRs with DBSCAN, adding TCRdist sequence similarity when clustering within HLA-allele-positive subsets. Repertoires with fewer than 30,000 or more than 120,000 public chains, plus five repertoires with anomalous nucleotide sharing, were excluded from co-occurrence clustering. This is the immuneACCESS table as TCRdb keeps it, with only in-frame sequences that have V and J called. A part of the clones is gone; compared with another copy, unresolved V genes explain less than half, and the rest is unexplained. That table furnishes V, J and clone size, whereas the DNA furnished D and trimming. Here the sample has around 160,000 clones; nearly 80% occur a single time. The top ten hold around 15% of the sample.

The germline V gene encodes CDR1 SGDLS and CDR2 YYNGEE. V is shortened by 0 bases, J by 1 base, and the region joining them spans 10 bases. From the cysteine up to the phenylalanine, the CDR3 has a length of 15 residues. Solely the CDR3 DNA is kept, with 45 bases framed from the first base. The origin of this receptor is a man aged 45-65 years in good health and CMV-seropositive. Sequencing was done on a sample of PBMCs. The V gene is TRBV9 and the J gene is TRBJ1-2, with the D segment identity uncertain. The CDR3 has the sequence CASSVVNRFNYGYTF. The sequence in DNA is TGTGCCAGCAGCGTAGTTAACAGATTTAACTATGGCTACACCTTC.